This T cell receptor (beta chain) is from a study of PD-1 blockade in classical Hodgkin lymphoma (dated by TCRdb to about 2020). For context, the study as a whole: Nivolumab dosing was 3 mg/kg intravenously every 2 weeks, continuing until either disease progression or unacceptable toxicity. The study used TCR beta sequencing and CyTOF to define a peripheral blood immune signature of response to PD-1 blockade in classical Hodgkin lymphoma.

General conclusions and limits of the study: Lower diversity was observed in patients in whom nivolumab was started less than 1 year after ASCT, and these patients were excluded from later analyses so that confounding by immune reconstitution would be avoided. Trial patients with a complete response had baseline diversity similar to that of newly diagnosed patients, while partial responders and progressors had significantly lower diversity. Only a single clinical trial cohort was studied, and what caused the repertoire differences, possibly disease activity or prior therapy, remained undefined. By C4D1, a significant rise was seen in CD4+ TCR diversity but not in CD8+ TCR diversity (p=0.0027 vs p=0.16), and the rise was most apparent among complete responders (p=0.02). Baseline TCR diversity was reported as lower in newly diagnosed patients than in healthy donors, and lower still in relapsed/refractory patients.

Genomic DNA was isolated using the Qiagen DNeasy kit from unsorted PBMCs as well as from negatively selected CD4+ and CD8+ fractions. TCR beta CDR3 regions were subjected to amplification by immunoSEQ multiplex PCR with primers that anneal to V and J segments. Amplification bias was minimized using a synthetic immune receptor repertoire, and residual bias was removed computationally after sequencing. The paper's data handling went like this. Repertoire diversity was quantified as the Shannon entropy index using custom Python scripts. The unsorted, CD4+ and CD8+ repertoires were each analyzed separately, with the exception of combined analyses, where CD4+ and CD8+ sequences were merged in silico. Clonal expansion was defined as a frequency increase of at least 2-fold after treatment compared with C1D1, and clones undetected at baseline were assigned a pseudocount of 0.5. Clones with 0 or 1 copy at C1D1 were classified as singleton clones, and clones with 2 or more copies were classified as non-singleton clones. Clones expanded in unsorted samples were annotated as CD4+, CD8+ or unknown by matching protein sequences in sorted samples from the same patient. Wilcoxon tests on paired samples were used to test diversity changes from C1D1 to C4D1. Sourced from immuneACCESS, this table was stored by TCRdb with only in-frame sequences that have V and J called. A share of the clones is absent; for the studies checked, an unresolved V gene accounts for under half, and the remainder has no known explanation. V and J calls and clone size are given by that table; D and trimming were obtained from the DNA. Within this sample are more than 90,000 clones, with roughly 80% of them counted one time only. Of the sample, 15% to 20% falls within the top ten clones.

V gives up 1 base and J gives up 0 bases, and the segment between their germline ends measures 11 bases. The germline V gene specifies SGHTA as CDR1 and FQGNSA as CDR2. The CDR3 has 16 amino acids, counting the end cysteine and phenylalanine. Only the CDR3 portion is preserved as DNA: 48 bases, with reading frame beginning at the first base. On this clone: The target of this receptor is not known. Per-base quality was not reported, and no clone a single base away is much larger than it.

The sample's time point label, in plain terms: cycle 2 day 1 (C2D1) of nivolumab. All trial patients had relapsed after autologous stem cell transplantation, with cohorts A, B and C differing in prior brentuximab vedotin exposure. A total of over 55 patients with relapsed/refractory classical Hodgkin lymphoma made up the trial cohort, and each patient's best overall response was complete response, partial response or progressive disease. Single-agent nivolumab was administered to trial patients in the multi-cohort phase II CheckMate 205 trial. Best overall response was determined by an independent review committee according to the 2007 International Working Group response criteria. Trial PBMCs were collected immediately before nivolumab initiation (C1D1) and during therapy at cycle 2 day 1 and cycle 4 day 1. Peripheral blood was collected in 8 mL Vacutainer Cell Preparation Tubes, from which PBMCs were isolated by centrifugation and then cryopreserved.

The receptor's source is a human donor with classical Hodgkin lymphoma. The starting material was peripheral blood mononuclear cells (PBMCs), obtained before the second cycle of nivolumab. The rearrangement combines TRBV7-2 with TRBJ2-3; confidence is insufficient to name the D gene. The base sequence is TGTGCCAGCAGCTTAGGAGCCGCACTGAGCACAGATACGCAGTATTTT. Translated, it gives CASSLGAALSTDTQYF.